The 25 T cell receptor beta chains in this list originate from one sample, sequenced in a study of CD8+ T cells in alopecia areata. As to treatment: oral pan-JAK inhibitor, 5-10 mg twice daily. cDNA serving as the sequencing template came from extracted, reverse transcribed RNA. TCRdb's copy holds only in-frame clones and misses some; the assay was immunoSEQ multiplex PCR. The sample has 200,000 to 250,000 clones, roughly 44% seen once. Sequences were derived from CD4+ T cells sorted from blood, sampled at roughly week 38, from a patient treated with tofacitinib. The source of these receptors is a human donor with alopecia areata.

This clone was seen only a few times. CDR3 amino acids: CASSPRGRNTEAFF. In nucleotides, the CDR3 is TGTGCCAGCAGCCCTAGGGGGCGTAACACTGAAGCTTTCTTT. The chain recombines TRBV7-9 with TRBJ1-1; 7 nucleotides line up with TRBD1. CDR3 length: 14 residues. Trimming cost V 5 bases and J 2 bases; bases outside gene matches: 5. CDR1 SEHNR and CDR2 FQNEAQ come from the germline V gene (reference sequence).

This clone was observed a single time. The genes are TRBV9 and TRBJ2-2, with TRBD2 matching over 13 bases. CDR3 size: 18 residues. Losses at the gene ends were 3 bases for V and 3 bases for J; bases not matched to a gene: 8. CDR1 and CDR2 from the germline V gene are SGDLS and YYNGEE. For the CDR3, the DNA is TGTGCCAGCAGCGAGGTTAGACTAGCGGGAGGTTACACCGGGGAGCTGTTTTTT. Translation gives CASSEVRLAGGYTGELFF.

The CDR3 DNA is TGTGCCATCAGTGACCACCCTGGGGCCAACGTCCTGACTTTC. This gives the protein CAISDHPGANVLTF. The V and J genes are TRBV10-3 and TRBJ2-6; no definite D call. CDR3 length: 14 residues. V lost 3 bases, J lost 2 bases, and 5 bases lay in between. CDR1 and CDR2 (germline): ENHRY, SYGVKD.

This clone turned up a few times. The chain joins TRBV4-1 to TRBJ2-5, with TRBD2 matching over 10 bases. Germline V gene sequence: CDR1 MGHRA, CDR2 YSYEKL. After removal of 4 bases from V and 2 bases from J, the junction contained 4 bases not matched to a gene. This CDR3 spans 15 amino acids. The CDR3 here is CASSPGTSVQETQYF. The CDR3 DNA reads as TGCGCCAGCAGCCCCGGGACTAGCGTTCAAGAGACCCAGTACTTC.

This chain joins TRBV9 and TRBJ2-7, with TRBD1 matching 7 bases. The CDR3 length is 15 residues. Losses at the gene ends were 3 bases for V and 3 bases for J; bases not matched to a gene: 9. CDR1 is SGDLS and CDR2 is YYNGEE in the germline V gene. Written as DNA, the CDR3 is TGTGCCAGCAGCGGGTCGACAGGGTTGGACTACGAGCAGTACTTC. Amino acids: CASSGSTGLDYEQYF. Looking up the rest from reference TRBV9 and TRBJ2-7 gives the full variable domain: DSGVTQTPKHLITATGQRVTLRCSPRSGDLSVYWYQQSLDQGLQFLIQYYNGEERAKGNILERFSAQQFPDLHSELNLSSLELGDSALYFCASSGSTGLDYEQYFGPGTRLTVT.

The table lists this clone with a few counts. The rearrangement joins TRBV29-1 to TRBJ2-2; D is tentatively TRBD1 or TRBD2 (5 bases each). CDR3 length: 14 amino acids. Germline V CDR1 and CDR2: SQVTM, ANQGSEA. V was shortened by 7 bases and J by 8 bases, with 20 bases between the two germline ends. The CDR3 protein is CSAQGSGRTGELFF. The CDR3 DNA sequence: TGCAGCGCCCAGGGTTCGGGAAGGACGGGGGAGCTGTTTTTT.

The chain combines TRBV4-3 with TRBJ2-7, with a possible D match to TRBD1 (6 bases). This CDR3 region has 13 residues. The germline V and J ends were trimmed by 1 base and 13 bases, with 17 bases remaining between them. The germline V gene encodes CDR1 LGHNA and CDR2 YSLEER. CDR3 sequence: CASSQVSGEDQYF. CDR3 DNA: TGCGCCAGCAGCCAAGTATCAGGGGAAGATCAATACTTC.

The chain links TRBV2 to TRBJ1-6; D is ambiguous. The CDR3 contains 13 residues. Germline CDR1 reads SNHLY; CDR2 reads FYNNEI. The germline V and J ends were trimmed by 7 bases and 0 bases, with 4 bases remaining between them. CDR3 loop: CASINSYNSPLHF. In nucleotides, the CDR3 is TGTGCCAGCATAAACTCCTATAATTCACCCCTCCACTTT.

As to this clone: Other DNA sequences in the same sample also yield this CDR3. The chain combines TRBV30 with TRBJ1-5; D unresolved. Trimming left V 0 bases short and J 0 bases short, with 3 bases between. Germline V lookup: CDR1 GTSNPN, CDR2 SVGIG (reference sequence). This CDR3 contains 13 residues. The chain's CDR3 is CAWSVGSNQPQHF. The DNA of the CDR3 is TGTGCCTGGAGTGTCGGTAGCAATCAGCCCCAGCATTTT.

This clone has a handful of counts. The CDR3 sequence: CASSFLTSYEQYF. The CDR3 DNA follows: TGTGCCAGCAGCTTTCTGACTAGCTACGAGCAGTACTTC. This rearrangement joins TRBV5-6 to TRBJ2-7, with TRBD2 as a possible D gene (6 bases). V was shortened by 2 bases and J by 3 bases, with 9 bases between the two germline ends. The length of the CDR3 is 13 residues. Looked up from germline, CDR1 is SGHDT and CDR2 is YYEEEE.

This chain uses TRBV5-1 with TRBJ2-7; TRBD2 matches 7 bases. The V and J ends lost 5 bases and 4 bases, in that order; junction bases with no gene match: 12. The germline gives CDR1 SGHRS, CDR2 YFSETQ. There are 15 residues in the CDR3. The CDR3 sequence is CASSSGGSGPYEQYF. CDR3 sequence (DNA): TGCGCCAGCAGTTCCGGGGGTAGCGGGCCGTACGAGCAGTACTTC.

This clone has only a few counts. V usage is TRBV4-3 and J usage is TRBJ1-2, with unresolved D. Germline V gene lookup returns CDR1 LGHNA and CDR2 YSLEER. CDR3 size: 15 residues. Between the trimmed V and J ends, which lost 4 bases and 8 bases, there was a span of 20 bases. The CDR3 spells CASSRTSTDLGGYTF. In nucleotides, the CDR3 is TGCGCCAGCAGCCGCACTTCGACCGATCTTGGAGGCTACACCTTC.

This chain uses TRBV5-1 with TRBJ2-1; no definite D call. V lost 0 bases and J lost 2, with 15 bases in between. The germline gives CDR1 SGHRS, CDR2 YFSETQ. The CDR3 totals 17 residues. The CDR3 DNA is TGCGCCAGCAGCTTGGTAGTTAGCTTCTTTGCCTACAATGAGCAGTTCTTC. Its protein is CASSLVVSFFAYNEQFF.

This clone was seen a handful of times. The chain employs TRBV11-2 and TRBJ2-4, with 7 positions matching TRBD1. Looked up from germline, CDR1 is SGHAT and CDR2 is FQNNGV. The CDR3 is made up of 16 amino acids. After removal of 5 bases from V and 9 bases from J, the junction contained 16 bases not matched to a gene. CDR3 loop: CASSTGDQEFSGIQYF. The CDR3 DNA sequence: TGTGCCAGCAGCACAGGGGACCAGGAGTTCTCAGGCATTCAGTACTTC.

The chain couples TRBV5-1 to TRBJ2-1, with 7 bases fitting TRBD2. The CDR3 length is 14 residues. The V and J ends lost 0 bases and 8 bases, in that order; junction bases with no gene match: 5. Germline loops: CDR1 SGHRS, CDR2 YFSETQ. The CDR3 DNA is TGCGCCAGCAGCTTGGCGGCGGGAGCCTATGAGCAGTTCTTC. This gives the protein CASSLAAGAYEQFF.

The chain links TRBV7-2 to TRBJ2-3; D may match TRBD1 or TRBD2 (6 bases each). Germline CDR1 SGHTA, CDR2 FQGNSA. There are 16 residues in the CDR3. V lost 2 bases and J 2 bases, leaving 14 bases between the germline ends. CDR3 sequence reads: CASSLLARGATDTQYF. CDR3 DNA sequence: TGTGCCAGCAGCTTACTAGCGAGGGGGGCCACAGATACGCAGTATTTT.

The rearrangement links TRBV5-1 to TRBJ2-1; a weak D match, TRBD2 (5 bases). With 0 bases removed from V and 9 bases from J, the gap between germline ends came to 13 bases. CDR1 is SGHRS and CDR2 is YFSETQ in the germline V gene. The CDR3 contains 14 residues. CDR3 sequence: CASSLVGPGSEQFF. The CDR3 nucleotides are TGCGCCAGCAGCTTGGTAGGGCCGGGGAGTGAGCAGTTCTTC.

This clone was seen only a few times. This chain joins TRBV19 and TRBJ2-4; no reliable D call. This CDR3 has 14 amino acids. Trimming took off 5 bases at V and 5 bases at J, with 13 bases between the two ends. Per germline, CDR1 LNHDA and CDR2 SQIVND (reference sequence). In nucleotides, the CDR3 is TGTGCCAGTAGTGTCAGAGGTCAACAAAACATTCAGTACTTC. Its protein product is CASSVRGQQNIQYF.

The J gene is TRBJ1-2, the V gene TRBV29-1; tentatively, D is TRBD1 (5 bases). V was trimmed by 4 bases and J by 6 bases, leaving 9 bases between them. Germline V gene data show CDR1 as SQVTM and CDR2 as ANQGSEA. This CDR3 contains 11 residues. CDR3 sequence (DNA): TGCAGCGTTGGCAGGGAAGATGGCTACACCTTC. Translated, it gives CSVGREDGYTF.

CDR3 protein: CASSYSPRIHTEAFF. The CDR3 DNA is TGTGCCAGCAGTTACTCGCCCCGGATTCACACTGAAGCTTTCTTT. The chain recombines TRBV6-5 with TRBJ1-1; D remains unclear. Per germline, CDR1 MNHEY and CDR2 SVGAGI. The CDR3 consists of 15 residues. Trimming removed 0 bases from V and 3 bases from J, with 11 bases in between.

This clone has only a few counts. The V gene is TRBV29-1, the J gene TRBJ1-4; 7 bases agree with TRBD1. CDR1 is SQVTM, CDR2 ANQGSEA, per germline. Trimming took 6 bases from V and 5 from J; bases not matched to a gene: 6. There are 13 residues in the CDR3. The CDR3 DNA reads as TGCAGCGTCCGACAGGGATCCAATGAAAAACTGTTTTTT. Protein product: CSVRQGSNEKLFF.

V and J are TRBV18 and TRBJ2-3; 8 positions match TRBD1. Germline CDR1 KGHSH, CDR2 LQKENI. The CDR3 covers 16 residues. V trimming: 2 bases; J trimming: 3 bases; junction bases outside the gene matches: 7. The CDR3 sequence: CASSPKTGGRTDTQYF. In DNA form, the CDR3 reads TGTGCCAGCTCACCAAAAACAGGGGGTCGAACAGATACGCAGTATTTT. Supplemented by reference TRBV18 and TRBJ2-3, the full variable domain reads NAGVMQNPRHLVRRRGQEARLRCSPMKGHSHVYWYRQLPEEGLKFMVYLQKENIIDESGMPKERFSAEFPKEGPSILRIQQVVRGDSAAYFCASSPKTGGRTDTQYFGPGTRLTVL.

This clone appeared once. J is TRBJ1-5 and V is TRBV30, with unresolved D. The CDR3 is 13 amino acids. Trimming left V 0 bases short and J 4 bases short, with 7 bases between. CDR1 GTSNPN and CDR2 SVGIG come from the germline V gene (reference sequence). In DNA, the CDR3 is TGTGCCTGGAGTGTTCAGCAGAATCAGCCCCAGCATTTT. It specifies CAWSVQQNQPQHF. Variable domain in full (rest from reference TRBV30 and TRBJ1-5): SQTIHQWPATLVQPVGSPLSLECTVEGTSNPNLYWYRQAAGRGLQLLFYSVGIGQISSEVPQNLSASRPQDRQFILSSKKLLLSDSGFYLCAWSVQQNQPQHFGDGTRLSIL.

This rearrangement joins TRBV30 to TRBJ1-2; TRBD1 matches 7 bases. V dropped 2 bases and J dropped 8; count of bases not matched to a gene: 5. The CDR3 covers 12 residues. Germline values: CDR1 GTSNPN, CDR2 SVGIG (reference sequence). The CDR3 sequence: CAWSPQGLGYTF. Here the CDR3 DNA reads TGTGCCTGGAGTCCACAGGGGTTAGGCTACACCTTC. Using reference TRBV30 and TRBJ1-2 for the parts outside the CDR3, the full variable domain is SQTIHQWPATLVQPVGSPLSLECTVEGTSNPNLYWYRQAAGRGLQLLFYSVGIGQISSEVPQNLSASRPQDRQFILSSKKLLLSDSGFYLCAWSPQGLGYTFGSGTRLTVV.

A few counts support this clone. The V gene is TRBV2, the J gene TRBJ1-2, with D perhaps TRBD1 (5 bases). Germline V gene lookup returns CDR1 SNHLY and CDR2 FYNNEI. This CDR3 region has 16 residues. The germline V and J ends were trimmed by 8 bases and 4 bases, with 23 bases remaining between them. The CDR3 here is CASLFGAVSFTYGYTF. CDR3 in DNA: TGTGCCAGCCTCTTCGGGGCAGTTTCTTTTACCTATGGCTACACCTTC.